The rows below give T cell receptor beta chains drawn from one sample of a study of T cell responses to AZD1222 COVID-19 vaccine. Assay: immunoSEQ multiplex PCR; the TCRdb copy retains only in-frame clones and omits some. The sample shows around 100,000 clones, 91% of them seen only once. Here the sequenced sample was peripheral blood, taken on day 0 of AZD1222 vaccination. The receptor set was obtained from an adult in good health. Both conserved end residues are part of each CDR3. Fields, in order: clone size, D gene, V gene, J gene, CDR3 protein, CDR3 DNA. D genes are given only for firm matches. A row's size may be missing; if present it is once, few, many or a size class.

abundance: NA
d_gene: NA
v_gene: TRBV5-1
j_gene: TRBJ2-5
CDR3aa: CASSSLTGIRETQYF
CDR3nt: TGCGCCAGCAGCTCGCTTACCGGGATTAGGGAGACCCAGTACTTC

abundance: NA
d_gene: TRBD1
v_gene: TRBV6-5
j_gene: TRBJ1-2
CDR3aa: CATRGGTNYGYTF
CDR3nt: TGTGCCACCAGAGGGGGCACCAACTATGGCTACACCTTC

abundance: NA
d_gene: NA
v_gene: TRBV7-2
j_gene: TRBJ1-4
CDR3aa: CASSTQTGTNEKLFF
CDR3nt: TGTGCCAGCAGCACCCAGACAGGCACTAATGAAAAACTGTTTTTT

abundance: NA
d_gene: NA
v_gene: TRBV21-1
j_gene: TRBJ2-7
CDR3aa: CASSCRDRVPYEQYF
CDR3nt: TGTGCCAGCAGCTGCCGGGACAGGGTACCCTACGAGCAGTACTTC

abundance: NA
d_gene: NA
v_gene: TRBV4-2
j_gene: TRBJ2-1
CDR3aa: CASRETYKGGRGGGEQFF
CDR3nt: TGTGCCAGCAGGGAAACCTATAAAGGCGGGAGAGGGGGGGGTGAGCAGTTCTTC

abundance: NA
d_gene: NA
v_gene: TRBV21-1
j_gene: TRBJ2-1
CDR3aa: CASSTASTSGLTVGEQFF
CDR3nt: TGTGCCAGCAGCACCGCATCCACTAGCGGGCTAACCGTGGGTGAGCAGTTCTTC

abundance: NA
d_gene: TRBD1
v_gene: TRBV5-1
j_gene: TRBJ2-1
CDR3aa: CASRGTGDVYEQFF
CDR3nt: TGCGCCAGCAGGGGGACAGGGGATGTCTATGAGCAGTTCTTC

abundance: NA
d_gene: NA
v_gene: TRBV10-3
j_gene: TRBJ2-3
CDR3aa: CAISQGEDTQYF
CDR3nt: TGTGCCATCAGTCAAGGGGAAGATACGCAGTATTTT

abundance: once
d_gene: NA
v_gene: TRBV20-1
j_gene: TRBJ2-7
CDR3aa: CSASKLALSWEQYF
CDR3nt: TGCAGTGCTAGTAAGCTAGCGCTCTCATGGGAGCAGTACTTC

abundance: NA
d_gene: NA
v_gene: TRBV19
j_gene: TRBJ1-1
CDR3aa: CASSYRGGNTEAFF
CDR3nt: TGTGCCAGTAGTTATAGGGGGGGGAACACTGAAGCTTTCTTT

abundance: NA
d_gene: TRBD2
v_gene: TRBV14
j_gene: TRBJ2-4
CDR3aa: CASSPLPRDSGGLAKNIQYF
CDR3nt: TGTGCCAGCAGCCCCCTTCCCCGGGACAGCGGGGGGTTAGCCAAAAACATTCAGTACTTC

abundance: NA
d_gene: NA
v_gene: TRBV7-8
j_gene: TRBJ2-2
CDR3aa: CASSPRGTRSATGELFF
CDR3nt: TGTGCCAGCAGCCCCCGCGGAACCCGGTCGGCAACCGGGGAGCTGTTTTTT

abundance: NA
d_gene: NA
v_gene: TRBV9
j_gene: TRBJ2-1
CDR3aa: CASSPPQEGARGNEQFF
CDR3nt: TGTGCCAGCAGCCCACCACAGGAGGGAGCCCGTGGGAATGAGCAGTTCTTC

abundance: NA
d_gene: NA
v_gene: TRBV30
j_gene: TRBJ2-7
CDR3aa: CAWSRGAYEQYF
CDR3nt: TGTGCCTGGAGTCGGGGAGCCTACGAGCAGTACTTC

abundance: NA
d_gene: TRBD1
v_gene: TRBV4-3
j_gene: TRBJ1-4
CDR3aa: CASSQYRGATNEKLFF
CDR3nt: TGCGCCAGCAGCCAATACAGGGGGGCAACTAATGAAAAACTGTTTTTT

abundance: NA
d_gene: TRBD1
v_gene: TRBV5-6
j_gene: TRBJ2-7
CDR3aa: CASSYDRAAYEQYF
CDR3nt: TGTGCCAGCAGCTACGACAGGGCCGCCTACGAGCAGTACTTC